Listed below are T cell receptor beta chains from one sample, sequenced in a study of a mutant IDH1 vaccine in newly diagnosed glioma. These TCRs' antigens remain unknown. Generated by immunoSEQ multiplex PCR, the TCRdb table keeps only in-frame clones and is missing some. The repertoire holds fewer than 55,000 clones, with less than 65% as singletons. Sequencing used peripheral blood mononuclear cells (PBMCs), obtained from a glioma patient whose treatment included an IDH1 peptide vaccine. The receptors shown here come from a man aged 35 to 55 with glioma. Some clones in this sample may be carry-over from other donors' samples. The CDR3 runs from the conserved cysteine through the conserved F or W. D genes are given only for firm matches. The size of a clone is reported for some rows only, either as once, few or many, or as a class for expanded clones.

d_call	clone_size	v_call	j_call	cdr3_nt	cdr3_aa
TRBD1	.	TRBV29-1	TRBJ2-5	TGCAGCGTTGAAGATATCGGGACAGATAGGGAGACCCAGTACTTC	CSVEDIGTDRETQYF
.	.	TRBV6-1	TRBJ1-4	TGTGCCAGCAGGGACGGCTCAACTAATGAAAAACTGTTTTTT	CASRDGSTNEKLFF
.	.	TRBV6-5	TRBJ1-1	TGTGCCAGCAGTTACTCGTCCCAGGGGACGTTGGAAGCTTTCTTT	CASSYSSQGTLEAFF
TRBD1	.	TRBV6-1	TRBJ1-6	TGTGCCAGCAGTGAAGAGGTGACAGGGGTTACTAATTCACCCCTCCACTTT	CASSEEVTGVTNSPLHF
.	.	TRBV10-1	TRBJ2-7	TGCGCCAGCACCGAGGGGGGCAGGGGTGTTTGGGAGCAGTACTTC	CASTEGGRGVWEQYF
.	few	TRBV7-9	TRBJ1-1	TGTGCCAGCAGCTTAGGGTGGCGGGATAACACTGAAGCTTTCTTT	CASSLGWRDNTEAFF
TRBD1	.	TRBV6-1	TRBJ1-2	TGTGCCAGCAGACAGGGGGGAGGGAGCTATGGCTACACCTTC	CASRQGGGSYGYTF
TRBD1	.	TRBV29-1	TRBJ2-7	TGCAGCGTTCTGACAGGGATCTACGAGCAGTACTTC	CSVLTGIYEQYF
.	.	TRBV5-1	TRBJ2-7	TGCGCCAGCAGCCCTCACGAGAGCTCCTACGAGCAGTACTTC	CASSPHESSYEQYF
.	.	TRBV5-4	TRBJ2-3	TGTGCCAGCAGCGGGACCTCCGGTCAGGATACGCAGTATTTT	CASSGTSGQDTQYF
.	few	TRBV5-1	TRBJ2-7	TGCGCCAGCAGCCCGGCGATGGCCCACTACGAGCAGTACTTC	CASSPAMAHYEQYF
.	once	TRBV2	TRBJ2-3	TGTGCCAGCAGTGTACAGGGTACTAGCACAGATACGCAGTATTTT	CASSVQGTSTDTQYF
.	.	TRBV4-1	TRBJ1-2	TGCGCCAGCAGCCAATCCGGCTATGGCTACACCTTC	CASSQSGYGYTF
TRBD1	.	TRBV6-5	TRBJ1-1	TGTGCCAGCAGTTACTCCGGGACAGGGTCGATCACTGAAGCTTTCTTT	CASSYSGTGSITEAFF
.	.	TRBV18	TRBJ2-2	TGTGCCAGCTCACCCCAGGGGCAGGGTCGTATCACCGGGGAGCTGTTTTTT	CASSPQGQGRITGELFF
TRBD1	few	TRBV5-1	TRBJ1-2	TGCGCCAGCAGCTTGATCCCAGGGGGGACCGTTAACTATGGCTACACCTTC	CASSLIPGGTVNYGYTF
.	.	TRBV6-4	TRBJ2-6	TGTGCCAGCAGTGACGGCAACTCTGGGGCCAACGTCCTGACTTTC	CASSDGNSGANVLTF
.	once	TRBV4-1	TRBJ1-1	TGCGCCAGCAGCCATCTGGGGCGAATACAGGGAAGGGAGAACACTGAAGCTTTCTTT	CASSHLGRIQGRENTEAFF
.	.	TRBV19	TRBJ1-2	TGTGCCAGTACATCCGACAGGTTCTTCTATGGCTACACCTTC	CASTSDRFFYGYTF
.	.	TRBV9	TRBJ1-1	TGTGCCAGCAGCGTAGGGGGACAACTGAACACTGAAGCTTTCTTT	CASSVGGQLNTEAFF
.	few	TRBV6-1	TRBJ1-1	TGTGCCAGCAGTGAAGGGAGAGGTGAAGCTTTCTTT	CASSEGRGEAFF
.	.	TRBV5-1	TRBJ2-2	TGCGCCAGCAGCTTGGGGGAGACCACCGGGGAGCTGTTTTTT	CASSLGETTGELFF
.	few	TRBV6-1	TRBJ1-2	TGTGCCAGCAGTGGAACTCTTACCCCCTATGGCTACACCTTC	CASSGTLTPYGYTF
.	few	TRBV18	TRBJ2-7	TGTGCCAGCTCACCCACGGACGGGGGCGAGCAGTACTTC	CASSPTDGGEQYF
.	few	TRBV5-4	TRBJ1-3	TGTGCCAGCAGCTTTGATTTCGGTGGGACATCTGGAAACACCATATATTTT	CASSFDFGGTSGNTIYF
TRBD1	.	TRBV2	TRBJ1-1	TGTGCCAGCAGCCTACGGACAGGGCTCACTGAAGCTTTCTTT	CASSLRTGLTEAFF
TRBD1	.	TRBV19	TRBJ2-7	TGTGCCAGTAGATCGACAGGGACCTACGAGCAGTACTTC	CASRSTGTYEQYF
.	.	TRBV5-6	TRBJ2-2	TGTGCCAGCAGCTTGGTTGGCAGCCAAACGAACACCGGGGAGCTGTTTTTT	CASSLVGSQTNTGELFF
.	.	TRBV6-1	TRBJ1-1	TGTGCCAGCAGGGCGACCGGGACCGCTGGCTTGTGGGCTTTCTTT	CASRATGTAGLWAFF
.	.	TRBV5-5	TRBJ2-5	TGTGCCAGCAGCCCGCGGGGGCAAGAAGAGACCCAGTACTTC	CASSPRGQEETQYF
TRBD1	.	TRBV19	TRBJ1-2	TGTGCCAGTAGTTTTCGGACAGGGAAAGATTTAGGCTACACCTTC	CASSFRTGKDLGYTF
.	.	TRBV27	TRBJ1-2	TGTGCCAGCACCCGAGGAGGGGCCTCTAACTATGGCTACACCTTC	CASTRGGASNYGYTF
.	.	TRBV5-1	TRBJ1-2	TGCGCCAGCAGCTTGTCAGGGAAAGAGTATGGCTACACCTTC	CASSLSGKEYGYTF
.	few	TRBV11-2	TRBJ1-4	TGTGCCAGCAGCTTAGGCTGGGGCACGAATGAAAAACTGTTTTTT	CASSLGWGTNEKLFF
TRBD2	.	TRBV7-9	TRBJ2-2	TGTGCCAGCAGCTCCAATAGCGGGGGGACCGGGGAGCTGTTTTTT	CASSSNSGGTGELFF
.	once	TRBV2	TRBJ2-7	TGTGCCAGCCTTCTGGACAAGTACGAGCAGTACTTC	CASLLDKYEQYF
.	few	TRBV5-6	TRBJ1-2	TGTGCCAGCAGCCTCCCCGGAGGAAACTATGGCTACACCTTC	CASSLPGGNYGYTF
.	.	TRBV27	TRBJ2-7	TGTGCCAGCAGTTTATCATGGGGCTACGAGCAGTACTTC	CASSLSWGYEQYF
.	.	TRBV2	TRBJ2-4	TGTGCCAGCAGCCTAAACAAAGAGACTAAAAACATTCAGTACTTC	CASSLNKETKNIQYF
.	.	TRBV19	TRBJ2-6	TGTGCCAGTAGTATGTACGGCTCTGGGGCCAACGTCCTGACTTTC	CASSMYGSGANVLTF
.	.	TRBV9	TRBJ1-2	TGTGCCAGCAGCCCCCGCCCACTGCGGGACTATGGCTACACCTTC	CASSPRPLRDYGYTF
.	.	TRBV5-1	TRBJ1-3	TGCGCCAGCAGCTTCTCTGGAAACACCATATATTTT	CASSFSGNTIYF
.	.	TRBV28	TRBJ1-1	TGTGCCAGCAGTTCCGGGCCCCCGGACACTGAAGCTTTCTTT	CASSSGPPDTEAFF
.	.	TRBV5-1	TRBJ2-1	TGCGCCAGCAGCTTGGCCTTGGGGCATTTAGGCAATGAGCAGTTCTTC	CASSLALGHLGNEQFF
TRBD2	.	TRBV9	TRBJ2-3	TGTGCCAGCAGCGTAGGAGGCGGGGGGGTAACAGATACGCAGTATTTT	CASSVGGGGVTDTQYF